This T cell receptor beta chain originates from a study of OX40 agonist ivuxolimab in advanced cancers. Study information: Ivuxolimab, an agonist antibody against OX40 (CD134), was given to patients. All patients had ivuxolimab intravenously every 2 weeks at 0.01 to 10 mg/kg.

This clone has only a few counts. Antigen: not known. The data were produced by immunoSEQ multiplex PCR, yet TCRdb's version contains in-frame clones alone and is incomplete. There are 70,000 to 90,000 clones in the sample; about 92% occur only once, and 0.3% to 0.4% lies in the top ten. The CDR3 sequence is 14 residues long. Germline loops: CDR1 SGHVS, CDR2 FQNEAQ. With 1 base removed from V and 4 bases from J, the gap between germline ends came to 8 bases. Notes on the study in general: Expanded peripheral T-cell antigen specificity went undetermined. CD8+ T cells averaged more expanded clones than CD4+.

This receptor was obtained from an adult with an advanced solid tumor such as melanoma, head and neck, liver or kidney cancer. The specimen comprised CD4+ or CD8+ T cells sorted from blood, sampled in a trial of the OX40 agonist ivuxolimab. The J gene is TRBJ1-5, the V gene TRBV7-8; no clear D gene. CDR3 in amino acids: CASSLGVLNQPQHF. The CDR3 DNA reads TGTGCCAGCAGCTTAGGGGTTCTGAATCAGCCCCAGCATTTT.